This T cell receptor (beta chain) was captured in a study of blood T cell repertoires in COVID-19. The CDR3 length is 13 residues. Per germline, CDR1 MNHEY and CDR2 SVGAGI. V was trimmed by 2 bases and J by 3 bases, leaving 8 bases between them. Only in-frame clones appear in the TCRdb table, and some are missing; sequencing was by immunoSEQ multiplex PCR. Here the sample spans 180,000 or so clones, 85% to 90% being singletons. One Seattle source followed patients from active infection through their disease course. The rearrangement joins TRBV6-5 to TRBJ2-7; D may be TRBD2 (6 bases). This TCR came from a woman aged 55-70 years with COVID-19, enrolled during active disease. What was sequenced was peripheral blood. The CDR3 loop reads CASSYGGDYEQYF. In DNA form, the CDR3 reads TGTGCCAGCAGTTACGGCGGGGACTACGAGCAGTACTTC.